The source of this T cell receptor beta chain is a study of T cell responses to AZD1222 COVID-19 vaccine. Whole-study findings and limits: The donors showed a predominance of white British ancestry and of females, with possible underestimation of clonal diversity. No repertoire was sampled before or during the peak T cell response, only after it. Variant regions that are unmutated are reportedly the target of nearly half of spike-specific TCRs. The number of AZD1222 recipients seropositive at baseline was only five to seven.

Details on this clone: Its antigen is not identified.

Assay used: immunoSEQ multiplex PCR; TCRdb lists only in-frame clones, some missing. Of 150,000 to 200,000 clones in the sample, 92% were seen once. This receptor was obtained from an adult who received the AZD1222 COVID-19 vaccine. The sample in question was peripheral blood, obtained 28 days after the second AZD1222 dose.

The CDR3 coding sequence is TGTGCCAGCAGCTTAGGACGGTTAGGTGGCTACACCTTC. It yields the protein CASSLGRLGGYTF. The rearrangement links TRBV7-8 to TRBJ1-2; D remains ambiguous. The CDR3 is 13 amino acids. V was cut by 1 base and J by 7 bases, with 10 bases left in between. Germline values: CDR1 SGHVS, CDR2 FQNEAQ.